This T cell receptor beta chain was identified during a study of technical replicates of blood from a few donors. Using immunoSEQ multiplex PCR, the repertoire was profiled, and TCRdb retains in-frame clones only, with some absent. The sample gives about 59,000 clones, about 94% of which show up once; roughly 4% is in the top ten. This CDR3 comprises 12 residues. V shed 4 bases and J shed 4 bases, with 6 bases lying between them. The germline CDR1 and CDR2 sequences are MDHEN and SYDVKM. Sequenced input: PBMCs. V gene TRBV28 combines with J gene TRBJ2-3; D ambiguous. This TCR was recovered from a human donor in good health. Some clones in this sample may be carry-over from other donors' samples. The CDR3 sequence is CASSSVADTQYF. The CDR3 DNA is TGTGCCAGCAGTTCGGTGGCAGATACGCAGTATTTT.